The entry below describes one T cell receptor beta chain. The antigen is undetermined. TCRdb's table, derived via immunoSEQ multiplex PCR, lists solely in-frame clones and lacks some. The table shows 88,000 or so clones, with approximately 85% occurring only once. The time point is: week 23, last vaccination. Alongside topical imiquimod, each dose of vaccine comprised 300 ug of mutant IDH1 20-mer peptide. Diagnosis in the donors showed new WHO grade 3 or 4 astrocytomas that were IDH1-mutant and ATRX-lost. The data stem from a study of a mutant IDH1 vaccine in newly diagnosed glioma. Study-wide background: Patients received vaccination from 4-6 weeks after radiotherapy alone, or with temozolomide cycles. Patients had received radiotherapy, temozolomide, or both previously, most receiving both.

The study, taken as a whole, reports: Vaccine-induced immune responses were detected in around 92% of patients.

Trimming removed 4 bases at V and 1 base at J, with 10 bases between. This CDR3 region has 14 residues. CDR1 and CDR2 (germline): SGHTA, FQGNSA. The J gene is TRBJ2-5, the V gene TRBV7-2; tentatively, D is TRBD1 (5 bases). Sequenced here: PBMCs, sampled from a glioma patient whose treatment included an IDH1 peptide vaccine. This receptor was taken from a man aged 25-45 years with glioma. Some clones in this sample may be carry-over from other donors' samples. The CDR3 region is CASSSGRGQETQYF. CDR3 sequence (DNA): TGTGCCAGCAGCTCCGGTAGGGGCCAAGAGACCCAGTACTTC.